Below are 27 T cell receptor beta chains sequenced from a single sample in a study of blood T cell repertoires in COVID-19. This table comes from immunoSEQ multiplex PCR, and its TCRdb copy is limited to in-frame clones, with some not included. The sample includes some 460,000 clones, around 89% seen only once; the top ten take roughly 4%. Material for sequencing was peripheral blood. These TCRs come from a woman aged 30 to 39 with acute or convalescent COVID-19.

The chain has TRBV19 and TRBJ2-7; 9 bases align to TRBD1. This CDR3 has 14 amino acids. Germline loops: CDR1 LNHDA, CDR2 SQIVND (reference sequence). V was pared by 4 bases and J by 7 bases, with 8 bases of the junction left unmatched. CDR3 sequence: CASSKGTGSKEQYF. The CDR3 DNA reads TGTGCCAGTAGTAAGGGGACAGGGAGTAAAGAGCAGTACTTC. The whole variable domain, remainder taken from reference TRBV19 and TRBJ2-7, is DGGITQSPKYLFRKEGQNVTLSCEQNLNHDAMYWYRQDPGQGLRLIYYSQIVNDFQKGDIAEGYSVSREKKESFPLTVTSAQKNPTAFYLCASSKGTGSKEQYFGPGTRLTVT.

This chain links TRBV11-2 with TRBJ1-5; D unresolved. Germline V CDR1 and CDR2: SGHAT, FQNNGV. V was shortened by 3 bases and J by 1 base, with 10 bases between the two germline ends. There are 15 residues in the CDR3. The CDR3 sequence: CASSFWLASNQPQHF. The CDR3 DNA reads TGTGCCAGCAGCTTCTGGCTCGCAAGCAATCAGCCCCAGCATTTT.

In its sample, this clone was seen once. The chain carries TRBV2 and TRBJ1-4, with 7 bases identical to TRBD1. With 1 base clipped from V and 8 bases from J, the junction kept 10 bases outside the gene matches. The CDR3 extends over 16 amino acids. The germline V gene encodes CDR1 SNHLY and CDR2 FYNNEI. The CDR3 here is CASSEGGEGAREKLFF. The CDR3 bases are TGTGCCAGCAGTGAAGGGGGAGAGGGGGCAAGGGAAAAACTGTTTTTT.

V and J are TRBV28 and TRBJ2-7, with a weak D call TRBD1 (8 bases). With 5 bases removed from V and 0 bases from J, the gap between germline ends came to 17 bases. CDR1 and CDR2 (germline): MDHEN, SYDVKM. The CDR3 covers 16 residues. The CDR3 reads CASSTQGGPLSYEQYF. Here the CDR3 DNA reads TGTGCCAGCAGTACACAGGGGGGGCCTCTCTCCTACGAGCAGTACTTC. The full variable domain, completed using reference TRBV28 and TRBJ2-7, is DVKVTQSSRYLVKRTGEKVFLECVQDMDHENMFWYRQDPGLGLRLIYFSYDVKMKEKGDIPEGYSVSREKKERFSLILESASTNQTSMYLCASSTQGGPLSYEQYFGPGTRLTVT.

This clone was recorded a few times. This chain links TRBV5-1 with TRBJ2-1; 7 nucleotides match TRBD1. Germline assignment: CDR1 SGHRS and CDR2 YFSETQ. V gave up 7 bases and J gave up 3 bases; unmatched junction bases: 7. This CDR3 has 14 residues. CDR3 amino acids: CASGTGTVYNEQFF. In DNA form, the CDR3 reads TGCGCCAGCGGGACCGGGACAGTCTACAATGAGCAGTTCTTC. Filled out from reference TRBV5-1 and TRBJ2-1, the complete variable domain reads KAGVTQTPRYLIKTRGQQVTLSCSPISGHRSVSWYQQTPGQGLQFLFEYFSETQRNKGNFPGRFSGRQFSNSRSEMNVSTLELGDSALYLCASGTGTVYNEQFFGPGTRLTVL.

This rearrangement joins TRBV28 to TRBJ1-3; no reliable D call. The V end lost 7 bases, the J end lost 3 bases, and 10 bases lay between the germline ends. Germline-derived CDR1 and CDR2 are MDHEN and SYDVKM. The CDR3 is 13 residues long. The chain's CDR3 is CASIASFGNTIYF. CDR3 in DNA: TGTGCCAGCATAGCGTCTTTTGGAAACACCATATATTTT.

The V call is TRBV19, the J call TRBJ1-5, with D hard to call. Per germline, CDR1 LNHDA and CDR2 SQIVND (reference sequence). The CDR3 is 13 amino acids. The ends were cut back, 3 bases at V and 6 bases at J, with 9 bases in the middle. The DNA of the CDR3 is TGTGCCAGTAGTATCGGGGAAACTCAGCCCCAGCATTTT. Protein sequence: CASSIGETQPQHF.

This chain links TRBV24-1 with TRBJ2-3, with D perhaps TRBD1 (6 bases). Trimming removed 0 bases at V and 2 bases at J, with 8 bases between. Germline assignment: CDR1 KGHDR and CDR2 SFDVKD. This CDR3 comprises 15 residues. The CDR3 coding sequence is TGTGCCACCAGTGATTTGGGGACATCCACAGATACGCAGTATTTT. Its translation: CATSDLGTSTDTQYF.

CDR3 protein: CASSPRGQGPDTQYF. CDR3 coding DNA: TGTGCCAGCAGTCCCCGGGGACAGGGGCCAGATACGCAGTATTTT. The V gene is TRBV6-5, the J gene TRBJ2-3; 10 bases agree with TRBD1. After removal of 5 bases from V and 4 bases from J, the junction contained 6 bases not matched to a gene. CDR1 is MNHEY, CDR2 SVGAGI, per germline. This CDR3 spans 15 amino acids.

The chain recombines TRBV6-5 with TRBJ1-1, with no clear D. Trimming left V 0 bases short and J 1 base short, with 12 bases between. The CDR3 covers 16 residues. The germline V gene encodes CDR1 MNHEY and CDR2 SVGAGI. DNA for the CDR3: TGTGCCAGCAGTTACTCGATTCGGAGGGCGAACACTGAAGCTTTCTTT. Its translation: CASSYSIRRANTEAFF.

J is TRBJ1-1 and V is TRBV10-3; the D is unclear. Germline V gene lookup returns CDR1 ENHRY and CDR2 SYGVKD. The CDR3 loop spans 13 amino acids. Trimming removed 3 bases at V and 1 base at J, with 6 bases between. The CDR3 sequence: CAISDSRNTEAFF. The CDR3 coding sequence is TGTGCCATCAGTGACTCCAGGAACACTGAAGCTTTCTTT.

The CDR3 region has the DNA TGTGCCAGCAGCTCATCTGGCGCCTGGAGCAGCAATCAGCCCCAGCATTTT. Its translation: CASSSSGAWSSNQPQHF. V usage is TRBV2 and J usage is TRBJ1-5; D is undetermined. Germline V lookup: CDR1 SNHLY, CDR2 FYNNEI. The V end lost 6 bases, the J end lost 1 base, and 19 bases lay between the germline ends. The CDR3 extends over 17 amino acids.

A few counts support this clone. V and J are TRBV5-1 and TRBJ2-7, with D perhaps matching TRBD2 (5 bases). This CDR3 has 12 amino acids. V was cut by 5 bases and J by 7 bases, with 13 bases left in between. Per the germline V gene, CDR1 is SGHRS and CDR2 is YFSETQ. For the CDR3, the DNA is TGCGCCAGCAGTTCAGACGGGGAAGAGCAGTACTTC. As protein: CASSSDGEEQYF.

This chain connects TRBV7-9 to TRBJ1-1; D not certain. Germline values: CDR1 SEHNR, CDR2 FQNEAQ (reference sequence). V was clipped by 0 bases and J by 7 bases, with 12 bases between them. The CDR3 spans 14 residues. In nucleotides, the CDR3 is TGTGCCAGCAGCTTAGCTGAACCGTGGAGTGAAGCTTTCTTT. It codes for CASSLAEPWSEAFF.

This chain joins TRBV4-1 and TRBJ1-1, with D possibly being TRBD1 (6 bases). V was pared by 4 bases and J by 11 bases, with 17 bases between. CDR3 length: 13 residues. CDR1 and CDR2 (germline): MGHRA, YSYEKL. The CDR3 sequence is CASSLRGTDVAFF. The CDR3 region has the DNA TGCGCCAGCAGCCTGAGGGGGACGGATGTGGCTTTCTTT.

The chain uses TRBV11-2 and TRBJ1-3, with 8 bases identical to TRBD1. In germline, CDR1 is SGHAT, CDR2 FQNNGV. The CDR3 contains 17 residues. V lost 1 base and J lost 0; bases outside the gene matches: 5. In DNA form, the CDR3 reads TGTGCCAGCAGCTTAGCCCCAGGGGGCTACTCTGGAAACACCATATATTTT. This sequence encodes CASSLAPGGYSGNTIYF.

In the case of this clone: This same CDR3 is encoded by further DNA sequences in the sample. This chain uses TRBV7-8 with TRBJ2-7; possible D gene TRBD2, 6 bases. This CDR3 is 13 amino acids long. Germline V gene data show CDR1 as SGHVS and CDR2 as FQNEAQ. Trimming cost V 5 bases and J 6 bases, with 14 bases left between them. CDR3 sequence: CASSLGQGGEQYF. The CDR3 DNA is TGTGCCAGCAGCCTCGGGCAGGGAGGCGAGCAGTACTTC.

The V gene is TRBV27, the J gene TRBJ2-2; 10 nucleotides line up with TRBD2. With V trimmed by 5 bases and J by 4 bases, 10 bases remained unmatched. In germline, CDR1 is MNHEY, CDR2 SMNVEV (reference sequence). The CDR3 is made up of 17 amino acids. The CDR3 bases are TGTGCCAGCAGTCCCTATAGCGGGGGGCCGGTCACCGGGGAGCTGTTTTTT. This translates into CASSPYSGGPVTGELFF.

In its sample, this clone was seen a few times. The chain has TRBV9 and TRBJ1-2, with D perhaps TRBD1 (6 bases). Deletions cut 0 bases from V and 0 bases from J, with 15 bases between. CDR1 and CDR2 from the germline V gene are SGDLS and YYNGEE. The CDR3 consists of 17 residues. The CDR3 sequence: CASSVGHRDTPNYGYTF. CDR3 in DNA: TGTGCCAGCAGCGTAGGGCACCGGGACACTCCTAACTATGGCTACACCTTC.

This sequence joins TRBV3-1 (or the pseudogene TRBV3-2) and TRBJ2-6, with 7 positions matching TRBD2. From germline, CDR1 is LGHDT and CDR2 YNNKEL (reference sequence). J gave up 1 base and V 1 base, and 1 base lay outside the gene matches. The CDR3 contains 16 residues. This CDR3 is CASSQGGGSGANVLTF. The CDR3 DNA reads TGTGCCAGCAGCCAAGGGGGGGGTTCTGGGGCCAACGTCCTGACTTTC.

As regards this clone: This sequence is one base from a far larger clone and is likely a read error. V is TRBV5-4 and J is TRBJ2-4; D could derive from TRBD1 or TRBD2 (6 bases each). Per the germline V gene, CDR1 is SGHNT and CDR2 is YYREEE (reference sequence). The CDR3 consists of 14 residues. CDR3 protein: CACSLEGVGDIQYF. The CDR3, as DNA: TGTGCCTGCAGCTTGGAGGGGGTGGGGGACATTCAGTACTTC.

The chain joins TRBV29-1 to TRBJ2-7, with 8 positions matching TRBD1. Losses at the gene ends were 5 bases for V and 0 bases for J; bases not matched to a gene: 12. The germline V gene has CDR1 SQVTM and CDR2 ANQGSEA. CDR3 size: 16 residues. Here the CDR3 DNA reads TGCAGCGTTATCGGAGGACAGGGAAGTTCCTCCTACGAGCAGTACTTC. Translating it yields CSVIGGQGSSSYEQYF.

The chain recombines TRBV19 with TRBJ2-2; TRBD2 might be the D (5 bases). Trimming took off 3 bases at V and 7 bases at J, with 15 bases between the two ends. CDR3 length equals 15 residues. Per germline, CDR1 LNHDA and CDR2 SQIVND (reference sequence). CDR3 nucleotide sequence: TGTGCCAGTAGTATTGACTCGGGGTTTGGCGGGGAGCTGTTTTTT. This translates into CASSIDSGFGGELFF.

The gene calls are TRBV21-1 and TRBJ1-2; the tabulated D call, TRBD1, remains unverified against the DNA. TRBV21-1 counts as a pseudogene. The CDR3 totals 15 residues. CDR3 coding DNA: TGTGCCAGCACCTTAAAACGGGACAGGGGTTGTGGCTACACCTTC. This translates into CASTLKRDRGCGYTF.

In its sample, this clone was seen once. The gene calls are TRBV5-4 and TRBJ2-5, with TRBD1 identical over 7 bases. CDR1 is SGHNT and CDR2 is YYREEE in the germline V gene (reference sequence). The CDR3 sequence is 15 residues long. Trimming at V came to 4 bases and at J to 1 base, leaving 7 bases not matched to a gene. DNA for the CDR3: TGTGCCAGCAGCCGAAAGAGGGACAGCCAAGAGACCCAGTACTTC. Protein product: CASSRKRDSQETQYF.

The chain links TRBV11-3 to TRBJ2-7; the D is unclear. The CDR3 sequence is 13 residues long. V was pared by 5 bases and J by 4 bases, with 12 bases between. In germline, CDR1 is SGHNT, CDR2 YENEEA. CDR3 sequence: CASSSTSTYEQYF. In DNA, the CDR3 is TGTGCCAGCAGCAGCACTTCGACTTACGAGCAGTACTTC.

The rearrangement joins TRBV5-5 to TRBJ2-5, with 7 bases that match TRBD2. This CDR3 is built from 15 residues. CDR1 and CDR2 (germline): SGHKS, YYEKEE (reference sequence). Trimming at V came to 0 bases and at J to 0 bases, leaving 2 bases not matched to a gene. CDR3 nucleotide sequence: TGTGCCAGCAGCTTGGTGGGGGGGAACCAAGAGACCCAGTACTTC. Translating it yields CASSLVGGNQETQYF.